The 28 T cell receptor beta chains listed next were all sequenced from one sample in a study of T cells in Graves' hyperthyroidism and ophthalmopathy. TCR beta CDR3 sequences were amplified from RNA transcripts. The HTBI primer set served for first-round RT-PCR of the TCR CDR3. One entry per CDR3 protein, called by TCRdb with MiXCR from the multiplex PCR reads. The sample lists 200,000 to 250,000 distinct CDR3 sequences, 15% to 20% occurring once. The material sequenced was blood. These TCRs come from a man aged 45-60 years with Graves' hyperthyroidism.

The chain has TRBV28 and TRBJ1-1; TRBD1 might be the D (5 bases). Trimming pared 10 bases from V and 1 base from J, leaving 19 bases between. The CDR3 length is 15 residues. From germline, CDR1 is MDHEN and CDR2 SYDVKM. The CDR3 loop is CATSGRRGGNTEAFF. CDR3 nucleotides: TGTGCCACCTCGGGTAGGAGGGGTGGGAACACTGAAGCTTTCTTT.

This clonotype has ten or more counts. The V call is TRBV24-1, the J call TRBJ2-5; the D is unclear. The CDR3 consists of 15 residues. With 4 bases removed from V and 5 bases from J, the gap between germline ends came to 16 bases. CDR1 is KGHDR, CDR2 SFDVKD, per germline. The CDR3 here is CATSDPKLIPETQYF. In DNA form, the CDR3 reads TGTGCCACCAGTGACCCGAAGCTCATACCGGAGACCCAGTACTTC.

The chain carries TRBV18 and TRBJ1-6; no reliable D call. Germline CDR1 reads KGHSH; CDR2 reads LQKENI. The CDR3 runs 13 residues. V was trimmed by 3 bases and J by 14 bases, leaving 14 bases between them. The CDR3 nucleotides read TGTGCCAGCTCACCCCCGGGAGCCTCGACCCTCCACTTT. Translating gives CASSPPGASTLHF.

This clonotype showed up many times. The chain recombines TRBV12-3 or TRBV12-4 with TRBJ2-7, with D hard to call. Trimming took off 6 bases at V and 6 bases at J, with 12 bases between the two ends. The CDR3 spans 12 residues. The CDR3, as DNA: TGTGCCAGCAGCTCGGACGTTGGCGAGCAGTACTTC. Translated, it gives CASSSDVGEQYF.

This clonotype was counted between two and nine times. This chain uses TRBV24-1 with TRBJ2-1; 10 nucleotides line up with TRBD2. This CDR3 spans 17 amino acids. The germline V gene encodes CDR1 KGHDR and CDR2 SFDVKD. V lost 0 bases and J lost 4; bases outside the gene matches: 5. CDR3 in DNA: TGTGCCACCAGTGATTTGCCGACTAGCGGGTATTACAATGAGCAGTTCTTC. Translated: CATSDLPTSGYYNEQFF.

To note about this clonotype: At one end, the junction sequence differs from germline, possibly due to a read error. This chain uses TRBV28 with TRBJ2-1; 7 bases agree with TRBD1. In germline, CDR1 is MDHEN, CDR2 SYDVKM. This CDR3 has 15 amino acids. CDR3 sequence: CASKPWTGSYNGQFF. CDR3 DNA: TGTGCCAGCAAACCCTGGACAGGCTCCTACAATGGGCAGTTCTTC.

The sample holds many counts of this clonotype. The chain employs TRBV7-8 and TRBJ1-5; the D is unclear. With 2 bases removed from V and 6 bases from J, the gap between germline ends came to 5 bases. Germline CDR1 is SGHVS and CDR2 is FQNEAQ. The CDR3 runs to 12 residues. For the CDR3, the DNA is TGTGCCAGCAGCTTATATCGTCAGCCCCAGCATTTT. Translated: CASSLYRQPQHF. Using reference TRBV7-8 and TRBJ1-5 for the parts outside the CDR3, the full variable domain is GAGVSQSPRYKVAKRGQDVALRCDPISGHVSLFWYQQALGQGPEFLTYFQNEAQLDKSGLPSDRFFAERPEGSVSTLKIQRTQQEDSAVYLCASSLYRQPQHFGDGTRLSIL.

This clonotype was detected ten times or more. This chain connects TRBV6-2 or TRBV6-3 to TRBJ2-1, with TRBD2 matching 12 bases. Unmatched junction bases numbered 5, after V lost 2 bases and J lost 0 bases. The CDR3 runs 18 residues. Germline CDR1 reads MNHEY; CDR2 reads SVGEGT. The CDR3 DNA sequence: TGTGCCAGCAGTTACCGACCTAGCGGGAGGGGCTCCTACAATGAGCAGTTCTTC. This encodes CASSYRPSGRGSYNEQFF.

J is TRBJ2-7 and V is TRBV18, with 8 bases matching TRBD1. This CDR3 has 14 residues. The J segment lost 3 bases and the V segment lost 6 bases, leaving 7 bases of the junction unmatched. Germline V gene sequence: CDR1 KGHSH, CDR2 LQKENI. Here the CDR3 reads CASSGRTGNYEQYF. CDR3 sequence (DNA): TGTGCCAGCTCTGGGAGGACAGGGAACTACGAGCAGTACTTC.

This chain connects TRBV5-5 to TRBJ2-7, with 10 bases that match TRBD1. The ends lost 4 bases at V and 4 bases at J; junction bases unmatched: 8. The CDR3 covers 15 residues. Germline lookup yields CDR1 SGHKS and CDR2 YYEKEE (reference sequence). CDR3 DNA sequence: TGTGCCAGCAGCGAGGCCGGGACAGGGGTGTACGAGCAGTACTTC. It translates to CASSEAGTGVYEQYF.

The chain has TRBV15 and TRBJ1-2, with a tentative D call TRBD1 (5 bases). Germline V gene sequence: CDR1 LNHNV, CDR2 YYDKDF (reference sequence). Trimming took off 5 bases at V and 10 bases at J, with 17 bases between the two ends. The CDR3 is 13 residues long. The CDR3 DNA follows: TGTGCCACCAGCCCCCGGGACCTCCCCTTCTACACCTTC. Translating gives CATSPRDLPFYTF.

In its sample, this clonotype was seen many times. V and J are TRBV6-1 and TRBJ2-7; D unclear. Trimming left V 6 bases short and J 5 bases short, with 17 bases between. This CDR3 has 14 amino acids. Germline loops: CDR1 MNHNS, CDR2 SASEGT. DNA of the CDR3: TGTGCCAGCAGCCACCGAGGTGAGGCTGACGAGCAGTACTTC. Protein sequence: CASSHRGEADEQYF.

This clonotype was detected many times. The chain recombines TRBV12-3 or TRBV12-4 with TRBJ2-7; D is unclear. V gave up 2 bases and J gave up 3 bases, with 11 bases separating them. This CDR3 has 14 residues. In DNA, the CDR3 is TGTGCCAGCAGTTTATATGGTCGGAACTACGAGCAGTACTTC. It codes for CASSLYGRNYEQYF.

This clonotype was seen ten or more times. V usage is TRBV10-1 and J usage is TRBJ1-1, with TRBD1 identical over 9 bases. With V trimmed by 4 bases and J by 5 bases, 5 bases remained unmatched. This CDR3 has 14 amino acids. The V gene's germline CDR1 is WNHNN and CDR2 SYGVQD (reference sequence). This CDR3 is CASSAGTGWTEAFF. The CDR3 DNA sequence: TGCGCCAGCAGTGCAGGGACAGGGTGGACTGAAGCTTTCTTT.

The chain employs TRBV7-3 and TRBJ2-1; 9 bases line up with TRBD2. The V and J ends lost 5 bases and 4 bases, in that order; junction bases with no gene match: 9. Germline CDR1 reads SGHTA; CDR2 reads FQGTGA. The length of the CDR3 is 16 residues. CDR3 protein: CASSPMAGGVYNEQFF. DNA for the CDR3: TGTGCCAGCAGCCCAATGGCGGGAGGGGTTTACAATGAGCAGTTCTTC.

The chain joins TRBV6-2 or TRBV6-3 to TRBJ2-7, with 12 bases fitting TRBD2. CDR1 MNHEY and CDR2 SVGEGT come from the germline V gene. V lost 2 bases and J lost 3; bases outside the gene matches: 20. CDR3 length: 21 amino acids. In DNA form, the CDR3 reads TGTGCCAGCAGTTACGGTTGGGGGGGATCTCGGACTAGCGGGACTTACTACGAGCAGTACTTC. This encodes CASSYGWGGSRTSGTYYEQYF.

This clonotype showed up many times. This sequence joins TRBV18 and TRBJ2-1, with unresolved D. The CDR3 length is 14 residues. The V end lost 4 bases, the J end lost 6 bases, and 13 bases lay between the germline ends. Germline loops: CDR1 KGHSH, CDR2 LQKENI. CDR3 nucleotide sequence: TGTGCCAGCTCACAATCCCCCCCTGGCAATGAGCAGTTCTTC. The encoded protein is CASSQSPPGNEQFF.

This clonotype was seen a few times. The CDR3 nucleotides are TGCAGTGCTAGAATCCTTAACTATGGCTACACCTTC. Its protein product is CSARILNYGYTF. J is TRBJ1-2 and V is TRBV20-1; D is uncertain. CDR1 and CDR2 (germline): DFQATT, SNEGSKA (reference sequence). The CDR3 spans 12 residues. Trimming left V 2 bases short and J 1 base short, with 5 bases between.

Many counts were recorded for this clonotype. The chain couples TRBV28 to TRBJ2-7; tentative D call: TRBD2 (6 bases). With 8 bases removed from V and 1 base from J, the gap between germline ends came to 12 bases. CDR3 length equals 13 residues. The germline V gene encodes CDR1 MDHEN and CDR2 SYDVKM. The DNA for the CDR3 is TGTGCCAGCCAGGAGGGAGAATCCTACGAGCAGTACTTC. Translated, it gives CASQEGESYEQYF. Full variable domain (rest looked up from reference TRBV28 and TRBJ2-7): DVKVTQSSRYLVKRTGEKVFLECVQDMDHENMFWYRQDPGLGLRLIYFSYDVKMKEKGDIPEGYSVSREKKERFSLILESASTNQTSMYLCASQEGESYEQYFGPGTRLTVT.

This clonotype came up many times. The CDR3 DNA reads TGTGCCAGCAGCTTGTTTGCCGGGACCTCGAGCTCCTACGAGCAGTACTTC. Amino acid sequence: CASSLFAGTSSSYEQYF. J is TRBJ2-7 and V is TRBV5-8, with D perhaps being TRBD1 or TRBD2 (5 bases each). CDR3 size: 17 residues. Germline values: CDR1 SGHTS, CDR2 YDEGEE. Trimming cost V 1 base and J 0 bases, with 17 bases left between them. The full variable domain, its missing parts supplied by reference TRBV5-8 and TRBJ2-7, is EAGVTQSPTHLIKTRGQQATLRCSPISGHTSVYWYQQALGLGLQFLLWYDEGEERNRGNFPPRFSGRQFPNYSSELNVNALELEDSALYLCASSLFAGTSSSYEQYFGPGTRLTVT.

The chain joins TRBV18 to TRBJ2-7, with D possibly matching TRBD2 (6 bases). This CDR3 has 13 amino acids. Germline-derived CDR1 and CDR2 are KGHSH and LQKENI. V lost 3 bases to trimming and J lost 6 bases, with 12 bases between them. The CDR3, as DNA: TGTGCCAGCTCACCGCTGGAGGGTGGCGAGCAGTACTTC. It yields the protein CASSPLEGGEQYF.

Many counts were recorded for this clonotype. V is TRBV28 and J is TRBJ2-1; 9 bases are shared with TRBD2. Trimming at V came to 9 bases and at J to 0 bases, leaving 9 bases not matched to a gene. Germline CDR1 is MDHEN and CDR2 is SYDVKM. CDR3 length: 16 residues. CDR3 residues: CARGCGRGYSYNEQFF. Written as DNA, the CDR3 is TGTGCCAGAGGGTGCGGGAGGGGATACTCCTACAATGAGCAGTTCTTC. Complete variable domain (other parts from reference TRBV28 and TRBJ2-1): DVKVTQSSRYLVKRTGEKVFLECVQDMDHENMFWYRQDPGLGLRLIYFSYDVKMKEKGDIPEGYSVSREKKERFSLILESASTNQTSMYLCARGCGRGYSYNEQFFGPGTRLTVL.

This clonotype was detected ten times or more. The chain carries TRBV5-6 and TRBJ1-1; D is unresolved. Trimming left V 0 bases short and J 10 bases short, with 10 bases between. The V gene's germline CDR1 is SGHDT and CDR2 YYEEEE. This CDR3 spans 12 amino acids. The CDR3 protein is CASSLGGRGAFF. The CDR3 bases are TGTGCCAGCAGCTTGGGAGGGAGAGGAGCTTTCTTT. The complete variable domain, with remaining parts taken from reference TRBV5-6 and TRBJ1-1, reads DAGVTQSPTHLIKTRGQQVTLRCSPKSGHDTVSWYQQALGQGPQFIFQYYEEEERQRGNFPDRFSGHQFPNYSSELNVNALLLGDSALYLCASSLGGRGAFFGQGTRLTVV.

The chain couples TRBV11-2 to TRBJ2-2, with D hard to call. CDR1 and CDR2 (germline): SGHAT, FQNNGV. The CDR3 is 17 amino acids. V lost 1 base and J 5 bases, leaving 17 bases between the germline ends. DNA for the CDR3: TGTGCCAGCAGCTTAGGCAGGTCGTCTTTGAGTACCGGGGAGCTGTTTTTT. It yields the protein CASSLGRSSLSTGELFF.

This chain uses TRBV12-3 or TRBV12-4 with TRBJ2-1, with D tentatively TRBD2 (7 bases). This CDR3 comprises 15 residues. V lost 6 bases and J 8 bases, leaving 20 bases between the germline ends. This CDR3 reads CASSKGGGSGDEQFF. The CDR3 coding sequence is TGTGCCAGCAGCAAAGGGGGGGGGTCGGGGGATGAGCAGTTCTTC.

This clonotype was seen only a few times. One end of the junction does not line up with germline, which may come from a read error. The chain joins TRBV7-8 to TRBJ2-7; no reliable D call. From germline, CDR1 is SGHVS and CDR2 FQNEAQ. CDR3 length: 11 amino acids. Here the CDR3 reads CASSPSYEQHF. The CDR3 nucleotides are TGTGCCAGCAGCCCTTCCTACGAGCAGCACTTC.

CDR3 protein: CASRSREDGDTQYF. CDR3 nucleotide sequence: TGTGCCAGTAGGAGCCGGGAGGACGGAGATACGCAGTATTTT. The chain carries TRBV19 and TRBJ2-3; 7 bases match TRBD2. The CDR3 runs 14 residues. The V segment lost 6 bases and the J segment 5 bases; nucleotides outside the gene matches: 8. The germline V gene encodes CDR1 LNHDA and CDR2 SQIVND (reference sequence).

This clonotype has a count of ten or more. The chain links TRBV28 to TRBJ1-2, with D possibly TRBD1 on 5 matching bases. The CDR3 has 15 residues. Germline values: CDR1 MDHEN, CDR2 SYDVKM. The ends were cut back, 4 bases at V and 0 bases at J, with 12 bases in the middle. The CDR3 DNA reads TGTGCCAGCAGTTGGCCAGGGACCGCTAACTATGGCTACACCTTC. This codes for CASSWPGTANYGYTF.